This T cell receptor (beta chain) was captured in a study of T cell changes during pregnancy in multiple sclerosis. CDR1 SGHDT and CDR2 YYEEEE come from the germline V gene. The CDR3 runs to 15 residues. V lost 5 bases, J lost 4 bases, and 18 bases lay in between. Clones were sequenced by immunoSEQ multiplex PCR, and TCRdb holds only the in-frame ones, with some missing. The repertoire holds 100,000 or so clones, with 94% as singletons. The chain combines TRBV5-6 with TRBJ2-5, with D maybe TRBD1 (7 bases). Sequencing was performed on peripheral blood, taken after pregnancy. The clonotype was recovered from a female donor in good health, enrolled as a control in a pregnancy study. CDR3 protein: CASRPTGEAPETQYF. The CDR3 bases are TGTGCCAGCAGGCCTACAGGGGAGGCCCCAGAGACCCAGTACTTC. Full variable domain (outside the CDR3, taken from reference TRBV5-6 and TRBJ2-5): DAGVTQSPTHLIKTRGQQVTLRCSPKSGHDTVSWYQQALGQGPQFIFQYYEEEERQRGNFPDRFSGHQFPNYSSELNVNALLLGDSALYLCASRPTGEAPETQYFGPGTRLLVL.